This TCR beta chain was identified in a study of Ad26.COV2.S vaccination and SARS-CoV-2 variants. Across the whole study: Administration of Ad26.COV2.S was intramuscular, either once or twice 56 days apart.

Measured with immunoSEQ multiplex PCR; TCRdb has only the in-frame clones, and not every one. Among 400,000 or so clones listed, approximately 90% were seen once. This clone was found once. The CDR3 length is 15 residues. In germline, CDR1 is SGHNT, CDR2 YYREEE (reference sequence). V lost 1 base to trimming and J lost 5 bases, with 15 bases between them. The treatment: around 19 received Ad26.COV2.S at low or high dose, single or two shots; about 5 received placebo; per-sample allocation not given. At day 63 after the first vaccine or placebo injection, samples were drawn. Vaccination employed an Ad26 vector expressing the Wuhan-strain SARS-CoV-2 spike.

This sample comprised peripheral blood, obtained in a trial of Ad26.COV2.S vaccine versus placebo. This receptor was identified in a person between 18 and 65 years old who received the Ad26.COV2.S COVID-19 vaccine or a placebo. The chain employs TRBV5-4 and TRBJ2-5, with D tentatively TRBD1 (7 bases). The CDR3 bases are TGTGCCAGCAGCTTGCGGACAGGTGGAGGGGAGACCCAGTACTTC. This codes for CASSLRTGGGETQYF. The variable domain in full, with the rest retrieved from reference TRBV5-4 and TRBJ2-5, is ETGVTQSPTHLIKTRGQQVTLRCSSQSGHNTVSWYQQALGQGPQFIFQYYREEENGRGNFPPRFSGLQFPNYSSELNVNALELDDSALYLCASSLRTGGGETQYFGPGTRLLVL.